A single sample is the source of the 27 T cell receptor beta chains below, sequenced in a study of T cell responses to AZD1222 COVID-19 vaccine. The repertoire was sequenced with immunoSEQ multiplex PCR; TCRdb's copy has only in-frame clones and lacks some. Of about 140,000 clones in the sample, around nine tenths were seen once. The sequences come from peripheral blood, collected on day 0 of AZD1222 vaccination. These receptors all stem from an adult in good health.

The J gene is TRBJ2-7, the V gene TRBV6-5; the match to TRBD1 covers 7 bases. The CDR3 extends over 14 amino acids. Unmatched junction bases numbered 5, after V lost 6 bases and J lost 0 bases. Germline loops: CDR1 MNHEY, CDR2 SVGAGI. CDR3 DNA sequence: TGTGCCAGCAGAGGGGGACAGAGCTCCTACGAGCAGTACTTC. Its translation: CASRGGQSSYEQYF.

The chain recombines TRBV6-2 or TRBV6-3 with TRBJ1-2; unclear D gene. V lost 6 bases, J lost 6 bases, and 17 bases lay in between. Germline V gene data show CDR1 as MNHEY and CDR2 as SVGEGT. CDR3 length: 14 amino acids. This chain's CDR3 is CASSLDQFANGYTF. The CDR3 nucleotides are TGTGCCAGCAGCCTAGACCAATTCGCAAATGGCTACACCTTC.

The chain is built from TRBV25-1 and TRBJ2-7; D is unclear. The CDR3 contains 14 residues. CDR1 and CDR2 from the germline V gene are MGHDK and SYGVNS. V lost 6 bases and J lost 2, with 14 bases in between. The CDR3 DNA reads TGTGCCAGCAGCCCTGAGTTAGTTACCTACGAGCAGTACTTC. Translation gives CASSPELVTYEQYF.

The chain combines TRBV4-1 with TRBJ1-6; TRBD1 matches at 9 bases. The CDR3 has 15 residues. The J segment lost 10 bases and the V segment lost 3 bases, leaving 7 bases of the junction unmatched. Germline CDR1 reads MGHRA; CDR2 reads YSYEKL. CDR3 sequence: CASSQWDRARSPLHF. As DNA, the CDR3 is TGCGCCAGCAGCCAGTGGGACAGGGCACGGTCACCCCTCCACTTT.

This clone was seen more than once but under ten times. The rearrangement uses TRBV28 and TRBJ2-7, with 9 bases identical to TRBD1. V was pared by 2 bases and J by 2 bases, with 4 bases of the junction left unmatched. Germline V gene data show CDR1 as MDHEN and CDR2 as SYDVKM. The CDR3 runs 15 residues. Written as DNA, the CDR3 is TGTGCCAGCAGTTTACCAGGGACAGGGACCTACGAGCAGTACTTC. Residues: CASSLPGTGTYEQYF.

The chain carries TRBV2 and TRBJ1-2; 11 bases align to TRBD1. Trimming cost V 5 bases and J 4 bases; bases outside gene matches: 9. This CDR3 spans 16 amino acids. The germline V gene has CDR1 SNHLY and CDR2 FYNNEI. The CDR3 DNA sequence: TGTGCCAGCAGTACCACCGGGGGGACAGGGGGCTATGGCTACACCTTC. Translation: CASSTTGGTGGYGYTF.

The chain links TRBV27 to TRBJ2-7; TRBD1 matches 8 bases. The CDR3 covers 16 residues. Germline V gives CDR1 MNHEY, CDR2 SMNVEV (reference sequence). V lost 2 bases and J lost 7; bases outside the gene matches: 13. The CDR3 sequence is CASSLRGTGFNTEQYF. The CDR3, as DNA: TGTGCCAGCAGTTTACGAGGGACAGGCTTTAATACTGAGCAGTACTTC.

The V and J genes are TRBV5-5 and TRBJ2-3; 8 nucleotides line up with TRBD2. The germline gives CDR1 SGHKS, CDR2 YYEKEE (reference sequence). The V and J ends lost 0 bases and 3 bases, in that order; junction bases with no gene match: 3. The CDR3 contains 15 residues. CDR3 DNA: TGTGCCAGCAGCTTGGCGGGGGGGCCGACAGATACGCAGTATTTT. Amino acid sequence: CASSLAGGPTDTQYF.

The chain uses TRBV5-1 and TRBJ2-7; perhaps TRBD2 as D (6 bases). The CDR3 length is 13 residues. Germline values: CDR1 SGHRS, CDR2 YFSETQ. V lost 0 bases to trimming and J lost 5 bases, with 9 bases between them. CDR3 residues: CASSLARENEQYF. The CDR3 coding sequence is TGCGCCAGCAGCTTGGCCCGGGAGAACGAGCAGTACTTC. Full variable domain (missing parts from reference TRBV5-1 and TRBJ2-7): KAGVTQTPRYLIKTRGQQVTLSCSPISGHRSVSWYQQTPGQGLQFLFEYFSETQRNKGNFPGRFSGRQFSNSRSEMNVSTLELGDSALYLCASSLARENEQYFGPGTRLTVT.

The V and J genes are TRBV29-1 and TRBJ1-3, with D perhaps TRBD1 (5 bases). Germline V lookup: CDR1 SQVTM, CDR2 ANQGSEA. This CDR3 spans 14 amino acids. V lost 3 bases and J 3 bases, leaving 12 bases between the germline ends. The CDR3 sequence: CSVELGTGGNTIYF. The CDR3 DNA reads as TGCAGCGTTGAGTTGGGAACAGGTGGAAACACCATATATTTT.

The chain links TRBV28 to TRBJ2-4; a possible D gene is TRBD2 (7 bases). Trimming removed 5 bases from V and 3 bases from J, with 17 bases in between. There are 16 residues in the CDR3. CDR1 MDHEN and CDR2 SYDVKM come from the germline V gene. In DNA, the CDR3 is TGTGCCAGCAGTACCCACGTAGGGGGGGACAAAAACATTCAGTACTTC. Its translation is CASSTHVGGDKNIQYF.

This CDR3 reads CASSYSREGTGELFF. The CDR3 nucleotides are TGTGCCAGCAGTTACTCCAGGGAAGGGACCGGGGAGCTGTTTTTT. The V call is TRBV6-5, the J call TRBJ2-2; TRBD1 is a possible D gene (5 bases). The ends were cut back, 0 bases at V and 5 bases at J, with 10 bases in the middle. CDR3 size: 15 residues. The germline V gene has CDR1 MNHEY and CDR2 SVGAGI.

The V and J genes are TRBV27 and TRBJ1-4; TRBD1 agrees at 8 bases. The CDR3 sequence is 14 residues long. Germline V gene sequence: CDR1 MNHEY, CDR2 SMNVEV (reference sequence). V was clipped by 6 bases and J by 7 bases; unmatched bases: 7. The DNA of the CDR3 is TGTGCCAGCAGACCCGCAGGGGGCGGTGAAAAACTGTTTTTT. Translation: CASRPAGGGEKLFF.

This clone has a single count. The V gene is TRBV19, the J gene TRBJ1-2; 8 bases are a match to TRBD1. This CDR3 has 15 residues. With V trimmed by 3 bases and J by 5 bases, 8 bases remained unmatched. Germline lookup yields CDR1 LNHDA and CDR2 SQIVND (reference sequence). CDR3 sequence (DNA): TGTGCCAGTAGTATCAGTGGACAGGGAGTTTATGGCTACACCTTC. Its translation is CASSISGQGVYGYTF.

CDR3 in DNA: TGTGCCATCAGTGAGAGGCGGGGGGACACAGATACGCAGTATTTT. It yields the protein CAISERRGDTDTQYF. J is TRBJ2-3 and V is TRBV10-3, with 8 bases that match TRBD2. Germline lookup yields CDR1 ENHRY and CDR2 SYGVKD. The CDR3 covers 15 residues. Germline trimming cut 2 bases from V and 2 bases from J; bases unmatched to any gene: 3.

The chain recombines TRBV5-6 with TRBJ2-2; tentatively, D is TRBD1 (6 bases). Deletions cut 2 bases from V and 2 bases from J, with 10 bases between. This CDR3 has 15 amino acids. The germline V gene has CDR1 SGHDT and CDR2 YYEEEE. CDR3 sequence reads: CASSFGQTNTGELFF. The DNA of the CDR3 is TGTGCCAGCAGCTTTGGACAGACAAACACCGGGGAGCTGTTTTTT.

The chain joins TRBV6-1 to TRBJ2-7; the D is unclear. The CDR3 is 14 amino acids. Trimming stripped 0 bases from V and 3 bases from J, with 9 bases between. Germline values: CDR1 MNHNS, CDR2 SASEGT. The chain's CDR3 is CASSEARLGYEQYF. CDR3 sequence (DNA): TGTGCCAGCAGTGAAGCGCGCTTAGGCTACGAGCAGTACTTC.

The chain is built from TRBV2 and TRBJ2-7; D unclear. V dropped 6 bases and J dropped 4 bases, with 7 bases sitting between them. From germline, CDR1 is SNHLY and CDR2 FYNNEI. The CDR3 loop spans 11 amino acids. The CDR3 protein is CASSMEYEQYF. CDR3 DNA: TGTGCCAGCAGCATGGAATACGAGCAGTACTTC. Looking up the rest from reference TRBV2 and TRBJ2-7 gives the full variable domain: EPEVTQTPSHQVTQMGQEVILRCVPISNHLYFYWYRQILGQKVEFLVSFYNNEISEKSEIFDDQFSVERPDGSNFTLKIRSTKLEDSAMYFCASSMEYEQYFGPGTRLTVT.

The chain joins TRBV21-1 to TRBJ2-1. TRBV21-1 is termed a pseudogene. The CDR3 consists of 17 residues. The CDR3 DNA follows: TGTGCCAGCAGCGAGGGGCCTAGCCGAAGACCTCGGAATGAGCAGTTCTTC. Translated: CASSEGPSRRPRNEQFF.

Note on this clone: One end of the junction fails to match germline, which may point to a read error. The CDR3 here is CASSLGVASLLDF. CDR3 sequence (DNA): TGTGCCAGCAGCTTAGGGGTGGCCTCCCTTTTGGACTTC. The rearrangement joins TRBV7-9 to TRBJ2-7; D is unclear. The CDR3 sequence is 13 residues long. Germline V lookup: CDR1 SEHNR, CDR2 FQNEAQ (reference sequence).

This chain uses TRBV12-5 with TRBJ2-3; D is undetermined. Trimming took off 4 bases at V and 6 bases at J, with 11 bases between the two ends. The germline V gene has CDR1 LGHNT and CDR2 FRNRAP. The CDR3 extends over 13 amino acids. The CDR3 sequence is CASGWLNGDTQYF. In DNA form, the CDR3 reads TGTGCTAGTGGTTGGCTCAACGGGGATACGCAGTATTTT.

V usage is TRBV6-6 and J usage is TRBJ2-7, with TRBD1 matching 8 bases. With 6 bases clipped from V and 2 bases from J, the junction kept 3 bases outside the gene matches. CDR3 length equals 13 residues. Per germline, CDR1 MNHNY and CDR2 SVGAGI (reference sequence). The CDR3 spells CASRPGGAYEQYF. As DNA, the CDR3 is TGTGCCAGCAGGCCAGGGGGCGCCTACGAGCAGTACTTC.

The gene calls are TRBV29-1 and TRBJ1-1; no clear D gene. The CDR3 loop spans 12 amino acids. Between the trimmed V and J ends, which lost 4 bases and 6 bases, there was a span of 12 bases. Germline-derived CDR1 and CDR2 are SQVTM and ANQGSEA. CDR3 amino acids: CSVAGHISEAFF. CDR3 in DNA: TGCAGCGTTGCGGGTCACATATCTGAAGCTTTCTTT.

V usage is TRBV25-1 and J usage is TRBJ1-6, with D possibly being TRBD1 (5 bases). The CDR3 covers 13 residues. CDR1 is MGHDK, CDR2 SYGVNS, per germline. With 5 bases removed from V and 10 bases from J, the gap between germline ends came to 12 bases. The CDR3 region has the DNA TGTGCCAGCAGTACCACAGGCCAGTCACCCCTCCACTTT. Residues: CASSTTGQSPLHF.

V is TRBV7-9 and J is TRBJ1-2; tentative D call: TRBD1 (6 bases). V was pared by 5 bases and J by 5 bases, with 12 bases between. The CDR3 has 13 residues. Germline CDR1 SEHNR, CDR2 FQNEAQ (reference sequence). The CDR3 sequence: CASSPQGGYGYTF. For the CDR3, the DNA is TGTGCCAGCAGCCCACAGGGTGGATATGGCTACACCTTC.

This chain uses TRBV27 with TRBJ1-3, with D perhaps matching TRBD1 (6 bases). Between the trimmed V and J ends, which lost 4 bases and 3 bases, there was a span of 13 bases. This CDR3 is 15 amino acids long. Germline V gene lookup returns CDR1 MNHEY and CDR2 SMNVEV (reference sequence). The CDR3 spells CASSSTGPRGNTIYF. Written as DNA, the CDR3 is TGTGCCAGCAGTTCGACAGGTCCTCGTGGAAACACCATATATTTT.

A single count supports this clone. The genes are TRBV6-5 and TRBJ1-6; D uncertain. Germline loops: CDR1 MNHEY, CDR2 SVGAGI. This CDR3 is 16 amino acids long. V gave up 0 bases and J gave up 0 bases, with 6 bases separating them. The DNA for the CDR3 is TGTGCCAGCAGTTACTCCGGGAGCTCCTATAATTCACCCCTCCACTTT. Its translation: CASSYSGSSYNSPLHF.